This TCR beta chain was observed in a study of blood T cell repertoires in COVID-19. In the study overall: Specimens from acute and convalescent COVID-19 originated in the United States, Italy and Spain.

Assay: immunoSEQ multiplex PCR; the TCRdb copy retains only in-frame clones and omits some. The sample contains approximately 230,000 clones, 85% to 90% of which appear only once. V gave up 5 bases and J gave up 7 bases, with 8 bases separating them. The germline V gene has CDR1 MNHEY and CDR2 SVGAGI. The CDR3 contains 11 residues. Recruitment covered about 25 US areas and drew participants whose ages spanned 18 to 89 years. Participants' own reports of clinical history determined their cohort assignment. Symptom resolution, clearance, or two negative PCRs marked the recovered donors of Cohort 3. The sequenced material came from PBMCs or T cells enriched from blood (not recorded which). The V call is TRBV6-5, the J call TRBJ1-1; D is uncertain. This TCR was recovered from a woman aged 30 to 39 who had recovered from COVID-19. CDR3 in amino acids: CASSRYHEAFF. The CDR3, as DNA: TGTGCCAGCAGTCGGTACCATGAAGCTTTCTTT.